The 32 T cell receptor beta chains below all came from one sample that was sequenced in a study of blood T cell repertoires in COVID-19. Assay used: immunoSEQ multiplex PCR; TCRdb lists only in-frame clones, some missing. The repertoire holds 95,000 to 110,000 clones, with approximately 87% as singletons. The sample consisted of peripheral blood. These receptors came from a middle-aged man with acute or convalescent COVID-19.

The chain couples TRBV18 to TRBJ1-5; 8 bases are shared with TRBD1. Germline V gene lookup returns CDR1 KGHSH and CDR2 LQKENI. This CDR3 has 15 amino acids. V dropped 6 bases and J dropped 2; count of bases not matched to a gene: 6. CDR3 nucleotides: TGTGCCAGCTCGTCGGGACAGGTTGGCAATCAGCCCCAGCATTTT. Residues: CASSSGQVGNQPQHF. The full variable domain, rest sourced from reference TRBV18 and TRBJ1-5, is NAGVMQNPRHLVRRRGQEARLRCSPMKGHSHVYWYRQLPEEGLKFMVYLQKENIIDESGMPKERFSAEFPKEGPSILRIQQVVRGDSAAYFCASSSGQVGNQPQHFGDGTRLSIL.

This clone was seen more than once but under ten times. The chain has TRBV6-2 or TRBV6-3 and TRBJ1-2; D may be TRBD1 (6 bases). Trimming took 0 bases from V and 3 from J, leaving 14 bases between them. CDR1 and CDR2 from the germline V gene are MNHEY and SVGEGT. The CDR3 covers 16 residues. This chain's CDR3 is CASSYSSRGADYGYTF. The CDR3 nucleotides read TGTGCCAGCAGTTACTCGTCCCGGGGGGCGGACTATGGCTACACCTTC.

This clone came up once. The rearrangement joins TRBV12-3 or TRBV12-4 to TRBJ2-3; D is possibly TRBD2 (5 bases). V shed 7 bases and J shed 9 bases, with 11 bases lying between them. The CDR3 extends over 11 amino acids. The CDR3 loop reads CASTRTGTQYF. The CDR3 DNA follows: TGTGCCAGCACTCGGACTGGGACGCAGTATTTT.

This CDR3 is CASSLAGGKETQYF. The CDR3 DNA follows: TGTGCCAGCAGCTTAGCGGGAGGCAAAGAGACCCAGTACTTC. The chain carries TRBV7-8 and TRBJ2-5; possible D gene TRBD2, 6 bases. The CDR3 runs 14 residues. Trimming removed 0 bases at V and 3 bases at J, with 8 bases between. CDR1 and CDR2 from the germline V gene are SGHVS and FQNEAQ.

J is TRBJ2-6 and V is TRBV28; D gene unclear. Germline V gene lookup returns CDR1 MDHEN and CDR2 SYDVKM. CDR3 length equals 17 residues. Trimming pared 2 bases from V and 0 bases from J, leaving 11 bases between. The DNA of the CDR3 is TGTGCCAGCAGTTTACTTCCCCTTCGCTCTGGGGCCAACGTCCTGACTTTC. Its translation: CASSLLPLRSGANVLTF.

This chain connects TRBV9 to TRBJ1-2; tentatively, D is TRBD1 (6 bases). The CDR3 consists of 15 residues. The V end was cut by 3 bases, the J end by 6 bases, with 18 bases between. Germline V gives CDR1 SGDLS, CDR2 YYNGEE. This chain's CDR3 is CASSAPQGLLHGYTF. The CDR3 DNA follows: TGTGCCAGCAGCGCCCCACAGGGCTTGCTTCATGGCTACACCTTC.

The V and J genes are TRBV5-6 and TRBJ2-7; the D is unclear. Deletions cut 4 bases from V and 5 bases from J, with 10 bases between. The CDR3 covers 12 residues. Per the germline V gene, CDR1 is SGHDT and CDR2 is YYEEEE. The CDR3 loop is CASSLAPDEQYF. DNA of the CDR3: TGTGCCAGCAGCCTGGCCCCTGACGAGCAGTACTTC.

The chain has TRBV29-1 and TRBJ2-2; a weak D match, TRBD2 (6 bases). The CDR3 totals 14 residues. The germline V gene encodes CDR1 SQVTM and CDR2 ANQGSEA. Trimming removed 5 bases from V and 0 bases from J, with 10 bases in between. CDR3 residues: CSVIAESNTGELFF. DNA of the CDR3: TGCAGCGTTATAGCGGAATCGAACACCGGGGAGCTGTTTTTT.

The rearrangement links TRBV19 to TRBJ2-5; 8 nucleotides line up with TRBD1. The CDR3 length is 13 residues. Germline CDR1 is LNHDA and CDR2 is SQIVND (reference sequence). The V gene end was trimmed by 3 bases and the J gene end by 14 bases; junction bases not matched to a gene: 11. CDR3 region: CASSIILEDRVYF. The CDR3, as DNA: TGTGCCAGTAGTATTATTCTGGAGGACAGGGTATACTTC. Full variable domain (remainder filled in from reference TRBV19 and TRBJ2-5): DGGITQSPKYLFRKEGQNVTLSCEQNLNHDAMYWYRQDPGQGLRLIYYSQIVNDFQKGDIAEGYSVSREKKESFPLTVTSAQKNPTAFYLCASSIILEDRVYFGPGTRLLVL.

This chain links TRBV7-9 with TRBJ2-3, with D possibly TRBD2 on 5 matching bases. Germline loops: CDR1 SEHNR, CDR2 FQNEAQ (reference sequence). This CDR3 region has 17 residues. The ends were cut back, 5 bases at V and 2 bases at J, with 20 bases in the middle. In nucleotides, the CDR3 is TGTGCCAGCAGCGACGAAATAGGACTGGGAAACACAGATACGCAGTATTTT. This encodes CASSDEIGLGNTDTQYF.

The CDR3 DNA is TGTGGAGGGACAGTTCGTTCTGGGGCCAACGTCCTGACTTTC. Translating it yields CGGTVRSGANVLTF. The rearrangement joins TRBV2 to TRBJ2-6; TRBD1 matches at 7 bases. This CDR3 spans 14 amino acids. Germline CDR1 and CDR2: SNHLY and FYNNEI.

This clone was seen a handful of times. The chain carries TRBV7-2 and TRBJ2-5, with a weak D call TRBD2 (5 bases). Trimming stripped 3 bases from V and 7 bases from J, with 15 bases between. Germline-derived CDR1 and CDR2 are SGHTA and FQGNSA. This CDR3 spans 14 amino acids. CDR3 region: CASSFAEGAVTQYF. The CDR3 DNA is TGTGCCAGCAGCTTCGCCGAGGGCGCTGTGACCCAGTACTTC.

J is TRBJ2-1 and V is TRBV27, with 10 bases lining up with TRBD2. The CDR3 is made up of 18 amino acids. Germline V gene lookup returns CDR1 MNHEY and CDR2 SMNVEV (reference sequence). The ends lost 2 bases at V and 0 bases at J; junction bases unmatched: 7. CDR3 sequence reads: CASSLGAGGLSSYNEQFF. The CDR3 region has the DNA TGTGCCAGCAGTTTAGGAGCGGGAGGGCTTAGCTCCTACAATGAGCAGTTCTTC.

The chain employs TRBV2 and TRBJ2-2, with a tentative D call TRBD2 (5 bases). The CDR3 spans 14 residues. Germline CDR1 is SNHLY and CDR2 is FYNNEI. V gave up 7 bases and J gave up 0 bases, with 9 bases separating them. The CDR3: CASTKRTNTGELFF. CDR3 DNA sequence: TGTGCCAGCACCAAGCGGACGAACACCGGGGAGCTGTTTTTT.

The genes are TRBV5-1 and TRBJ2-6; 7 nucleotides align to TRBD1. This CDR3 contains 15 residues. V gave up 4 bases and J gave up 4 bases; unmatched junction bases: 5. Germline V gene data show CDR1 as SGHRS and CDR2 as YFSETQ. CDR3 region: CASSPTGTGANVLTF. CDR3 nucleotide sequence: TGCGCCAGCAGCCCGACAGGGACCGGGGCCAACGTCCTGACTTTC.

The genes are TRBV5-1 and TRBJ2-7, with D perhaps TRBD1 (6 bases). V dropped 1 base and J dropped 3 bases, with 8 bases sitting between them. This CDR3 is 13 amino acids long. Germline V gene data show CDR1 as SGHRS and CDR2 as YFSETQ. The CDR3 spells CASSLRTDYEQYF. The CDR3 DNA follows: TGCGCCAGCAGCTTGAGGACAGACTACGAGCAGTACTTC.

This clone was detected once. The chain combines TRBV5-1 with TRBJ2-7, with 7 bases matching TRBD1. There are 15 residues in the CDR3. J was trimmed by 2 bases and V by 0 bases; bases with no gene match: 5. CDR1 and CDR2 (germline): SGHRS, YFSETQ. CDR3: CASSLASDRTYEQYF. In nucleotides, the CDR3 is TGCGCCAGCAGCTTGGCTTCGGACAGGACCTACGAGCAGTACTTC.

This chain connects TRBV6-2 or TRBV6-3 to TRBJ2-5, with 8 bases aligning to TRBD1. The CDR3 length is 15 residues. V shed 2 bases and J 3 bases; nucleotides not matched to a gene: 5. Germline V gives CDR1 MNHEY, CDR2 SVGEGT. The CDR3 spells CASSYRRGRKETQYF. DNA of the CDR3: TGTGCCAGCAGTTACCGCAGGGGGCGCAAAGAGACCCAGTACTTC.

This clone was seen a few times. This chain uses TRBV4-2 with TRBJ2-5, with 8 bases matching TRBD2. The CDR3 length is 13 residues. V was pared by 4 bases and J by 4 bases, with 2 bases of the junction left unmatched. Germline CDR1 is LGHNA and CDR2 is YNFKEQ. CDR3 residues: CASSPGGRETQYF. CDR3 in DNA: TGTGCCAGCAGCCCGGGGGGGAGAGAGACCCAGTACTTC.

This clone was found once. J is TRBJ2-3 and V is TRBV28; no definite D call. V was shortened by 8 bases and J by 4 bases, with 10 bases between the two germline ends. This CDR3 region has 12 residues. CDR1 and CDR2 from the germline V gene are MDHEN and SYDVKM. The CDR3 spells CASQLRADTQYF. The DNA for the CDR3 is TGTGCCAGCCAGCTTCGGGCAGATACGCAGTATTTT.

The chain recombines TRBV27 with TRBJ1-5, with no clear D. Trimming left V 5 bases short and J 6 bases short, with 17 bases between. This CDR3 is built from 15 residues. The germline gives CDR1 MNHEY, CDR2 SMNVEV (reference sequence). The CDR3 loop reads CASSPRPGSGQPQHF. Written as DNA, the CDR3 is TGTGCCAGCAGTCCGAGGCCGGGTTCGGGTCAGCCCCAGCATTTT.

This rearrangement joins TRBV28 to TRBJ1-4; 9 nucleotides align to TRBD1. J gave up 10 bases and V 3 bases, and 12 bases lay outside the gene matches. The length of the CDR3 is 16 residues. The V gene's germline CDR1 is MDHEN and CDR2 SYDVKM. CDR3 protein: CASSFPTGGGNGKLFF. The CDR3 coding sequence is TGTGCCAGCAGTTTTCCTACAGGGGGCGGTAACGGAAAACTGTTTTTT. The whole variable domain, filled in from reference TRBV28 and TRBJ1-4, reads DVKVTQSSRYLVKRTGEKVFLECVQDMDHENMFWYRQDPGLGLRLIYFSYDVKMKEKGDIPEGYSVSREKKERFSLILESASTNQTSMYLCASSFPTGGGNGKLFFGSGTQLSVL.

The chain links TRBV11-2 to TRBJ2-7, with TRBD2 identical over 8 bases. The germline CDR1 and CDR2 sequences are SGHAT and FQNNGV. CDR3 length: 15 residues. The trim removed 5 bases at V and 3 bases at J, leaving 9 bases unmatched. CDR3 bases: TGTGCCAGCAGCGCCTCCGGGACTAGGTACTACGAGCAGTACTTC. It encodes CASSASGTRYYEQYF.

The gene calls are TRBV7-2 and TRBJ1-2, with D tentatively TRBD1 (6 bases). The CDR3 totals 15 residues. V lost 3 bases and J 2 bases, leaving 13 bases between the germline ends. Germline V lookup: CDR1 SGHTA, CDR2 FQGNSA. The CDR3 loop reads CASSLPGGQNYGYTF. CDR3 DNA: TGTGCCAGCAGCTTGCCGGGAGGACAGAACTATGGCTACACCTTC.

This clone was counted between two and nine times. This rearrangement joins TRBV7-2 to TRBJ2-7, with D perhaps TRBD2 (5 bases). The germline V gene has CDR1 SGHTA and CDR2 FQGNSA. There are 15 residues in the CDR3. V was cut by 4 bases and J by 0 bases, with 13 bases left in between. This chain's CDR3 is CASSYLPGSSYEQYF. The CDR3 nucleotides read TGTGCCAGCAGCTACCTCCCGGGAAGCTCCTACGAGCAGTACTTC.

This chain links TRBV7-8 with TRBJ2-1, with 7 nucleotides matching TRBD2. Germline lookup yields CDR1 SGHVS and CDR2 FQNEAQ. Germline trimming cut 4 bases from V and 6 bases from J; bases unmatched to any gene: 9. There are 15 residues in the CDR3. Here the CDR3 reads CASSSLAEAGNEQFF. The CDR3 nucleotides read TGTGCCAGCAGCTCTCTAGCGGAGGCTGGCAATGAGCAGTTCTTC.

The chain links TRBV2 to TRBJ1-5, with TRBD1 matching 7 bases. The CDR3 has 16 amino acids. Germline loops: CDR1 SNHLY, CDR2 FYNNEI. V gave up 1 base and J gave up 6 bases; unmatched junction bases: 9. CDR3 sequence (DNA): TGTGCCAGCAGTGAAGGGGGCAGGGGGGCCCCTCAGCCCCAGCATTTT. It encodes CASSEGGRGAPQPQHF.

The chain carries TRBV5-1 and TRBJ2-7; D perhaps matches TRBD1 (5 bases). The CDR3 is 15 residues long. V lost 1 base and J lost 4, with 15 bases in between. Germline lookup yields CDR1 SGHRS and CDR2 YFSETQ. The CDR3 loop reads CASSLWAGQSYEQYF. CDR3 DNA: TGCGCCAGCAGCTTGTGGGCAGGGCAAAGTTACGAGCAGTACTTC.

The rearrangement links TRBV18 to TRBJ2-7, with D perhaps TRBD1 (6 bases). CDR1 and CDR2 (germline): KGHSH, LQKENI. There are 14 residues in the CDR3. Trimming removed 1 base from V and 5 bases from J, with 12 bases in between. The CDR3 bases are TGTGCCAGCTCACCACTTCACAGGGCCAACGAGCAGTACTTC. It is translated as CASSPLHRANEQYF.

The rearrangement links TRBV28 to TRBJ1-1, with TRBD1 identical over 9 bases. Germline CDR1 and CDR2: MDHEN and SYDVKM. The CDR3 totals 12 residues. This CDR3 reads CVTQGAGTEAFF. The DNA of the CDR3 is TGTGTTACACAGGGGGCGGGCACTGAAGCTTTCTTT.

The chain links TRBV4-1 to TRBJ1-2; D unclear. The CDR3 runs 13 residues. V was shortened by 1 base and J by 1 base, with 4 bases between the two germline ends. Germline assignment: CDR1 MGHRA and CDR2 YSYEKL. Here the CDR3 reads CASSQAVNYGYTF. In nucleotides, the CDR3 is TGCGCCAGCAGCCAAGCCGTTAACTATGGCTACACCTTC.

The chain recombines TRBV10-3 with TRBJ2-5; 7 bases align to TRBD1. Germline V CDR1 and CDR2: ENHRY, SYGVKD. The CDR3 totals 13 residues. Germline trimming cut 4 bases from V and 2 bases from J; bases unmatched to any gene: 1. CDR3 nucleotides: TGTGCCATCAGTGTGGGACAGCAAGAGACCCAGTACTTC. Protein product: CAISVGQQETQYF.